Listed below are T cell receptor beta chains from one sample, sequenced in a study of fetal regulatory T cell absence and autoimmunity. Assay used: immunoSEQ multiplex PCR; TCRdb lists only in-frame clones, some missing. The top ten hold roughly 2% of the sample, which has 95,000 or so clones, 55% to 75% seen once. The material sequenced was pancreas tissue. The receptors come from a male donor with IPEX syndrome. Both conserved end residues are part of each CDR3.

TRBV25-1,CASSDVEETQYF
TRBV5-6,CASSLLAYNEQFF
TRBV30,CAWSVGGYEQYF
TRBV6-1,CASSRGVREKLFF
TRBV7-8,CASSLAIGDRVNTEAFF
TRBV5-5,CASRPGGVSYEQYF
TRBV29-1,CSMRVVNGYTF
TRBV29-1,CSVSTVNYGYTF
TRBV7-9,CASRRQGGYTF
TRBV9,CASSVAGDTQYF
TRBV5-4,CASSLGGQGTNEQYF
TRBV6-6,CASSDRGQGYTF
TRBV4-1,CASSPDADYGYTF
TRBV13,CASSLEGQRRDEQYF
TRBV20-1,CSARGRGYTF
TRBV9,CASSVDGDHSYEQYF
TRBV7-9,CASSLGGTGTGYTF
TRBV30,CAWSLVGWGNTEAFF
TRBV29-1,CSVVSGTGANTEAFF
TRBV6-6,CASSPGLAEGDTQYF
TRBV6-6,CASSYRGRSYNEQFF
TRBV7-2,CASSLAGGYNEQFF
TRBV4-1,CASSCRPLGLVPTFEQFF
TRBV9,CASSARALADEQYF
TRBV6-5,CASSWGQATNTEAFF
TRBV7-9,CASSLGRPPPGNTIYF
TRBV10-3,CAISKTSGSYEQYF
TRBV11-2,CASSLPRRGRRNEQYF
TRBV5-1,CASSFDTTNEKLFF
TRBV7-9,CASSLAGTWTYEQYF
TRBV29-1,CSVAWAGIQAPYEAFF
TRBV10-3,CAISEPSGTGRYIPSSNQPQHF
TRBV4-3,CASSPYLTHTEEQYF
TRBV5-1,CASSMTVSGGETQYF
TRBV7-2,CASSSKSNEQYF
TRBV11-2,CASSLDRNTEAFF
TRBV9,CASSHRLAGGSTDTQYF
TRBV15,CATSRVGATNEKLFF
TRBV10-3,CAIKGRGSGRAYEQYF
TRBV30,CAWSVASRGYEQYF
TRBV7-2,CASSFRDRVYEQYF
TRBV11-2,CASSLTSGRSYEQYF
TRBV9,CASSATGTGVNEQFF
TRBV5-6,CASSYHRGRSYNSPLHF
TRBV27,CASRLAGGPDTQYF
TRBV7-9,CASSFHGGRPEAFF
TRBV9,CASSEWDRGPSPLHF
TRBV27,CASSSGQGSPLHF
TRBV12-5,CASGYRGSNSPLHF
TRBV19,CASSIAAGSTDTQYF
TRBV5-6,CASSLRLTSINEQFF